The T cell receptor (beta chain) described here comes from a study of PD-L1 blockade in urothelial cancer. For this clone: Distinct nucleotide sequences in the sample also encode this CDR3.

Sequencing was performed with immunoSEQ multiplex PCR; in TCRdb, only in-frame clones are kept and a portion is missing. The sample contains tens of thousands of clones, approximately 90% of which appear only once. Looked up from germline, CDR1 is SGHRS and CDR2 is YFSETQ. V was trimmed by 2 bases and J by 0 bases, leaving 9 bases between them. This CDR3 region has 14 residues. Material: PBMCs, obtained around atezolizumab (anti-PD-L1) treatment. The origin of this receptor is a man aged 55 to 69 with urothelial cancer. The V gene is TRBV5-1, the J gene TRBJ2-7; D is possibly TRBD1 (5 bases). Here the CDR3 DNA reads TGCGCCAGCAGCTTAGGTAGGGGCTCCTACGAGCAGTACTTC. Translating it yields CASSLGRGSYEQYF.